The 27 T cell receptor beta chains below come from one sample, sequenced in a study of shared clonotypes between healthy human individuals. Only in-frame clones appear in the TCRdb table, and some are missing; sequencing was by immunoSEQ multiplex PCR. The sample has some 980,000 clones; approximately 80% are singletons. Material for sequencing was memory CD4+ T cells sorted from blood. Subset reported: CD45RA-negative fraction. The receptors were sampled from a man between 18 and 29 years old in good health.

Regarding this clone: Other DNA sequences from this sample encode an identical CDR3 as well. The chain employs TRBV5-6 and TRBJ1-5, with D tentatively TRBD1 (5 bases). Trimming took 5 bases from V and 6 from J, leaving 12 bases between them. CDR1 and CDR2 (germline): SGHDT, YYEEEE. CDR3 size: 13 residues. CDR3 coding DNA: TGTGCCAGCAGTCTTGGGGGAACTCAGCCCCAGCATTTT. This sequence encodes CASSLGGTQPQHF.

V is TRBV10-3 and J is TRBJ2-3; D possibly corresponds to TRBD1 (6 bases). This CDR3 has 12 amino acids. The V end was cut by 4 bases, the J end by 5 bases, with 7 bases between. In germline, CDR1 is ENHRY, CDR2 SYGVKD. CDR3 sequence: CAISGDIDTQYF. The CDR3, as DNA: TGTGCCATCAGTGGGGACATAGATACGCAGTATTTT.

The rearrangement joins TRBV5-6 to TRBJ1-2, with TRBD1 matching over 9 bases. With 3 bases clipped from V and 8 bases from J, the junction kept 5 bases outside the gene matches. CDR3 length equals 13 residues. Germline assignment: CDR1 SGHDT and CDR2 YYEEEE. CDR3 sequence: CASSWGQGWGYTF. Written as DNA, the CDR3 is TGTGCCAGCAGCTGGGGACAGGGCTGGGGCTACACCTTC.

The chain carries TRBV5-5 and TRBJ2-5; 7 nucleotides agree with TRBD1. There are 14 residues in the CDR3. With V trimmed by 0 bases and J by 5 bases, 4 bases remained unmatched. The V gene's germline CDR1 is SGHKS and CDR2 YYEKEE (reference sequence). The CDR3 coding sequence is TGTGCCAGCAGCTTGGGACAGGGTAAGGAGACCCAGTACTTC. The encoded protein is CASSLGQGKETQYF. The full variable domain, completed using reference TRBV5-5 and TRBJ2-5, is DAGVTQSPTHLIKTRGQQVTLRCSPISGHKSVSWYQQVLGQGPQFIFQYYEKEERGRGNFPDRFSARQFPNYSSELNVNALLLGDSALYLCASSLGQGKETQYFGPGTRLLVL.

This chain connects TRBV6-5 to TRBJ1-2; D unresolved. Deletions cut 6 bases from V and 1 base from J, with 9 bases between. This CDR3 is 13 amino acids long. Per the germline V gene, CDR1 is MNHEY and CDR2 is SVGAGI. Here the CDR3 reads CASRLQVNYGYTF. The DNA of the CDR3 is TGTGCCAGCAGGCTGCAGGTTAACTATGGCTACACCTTC.

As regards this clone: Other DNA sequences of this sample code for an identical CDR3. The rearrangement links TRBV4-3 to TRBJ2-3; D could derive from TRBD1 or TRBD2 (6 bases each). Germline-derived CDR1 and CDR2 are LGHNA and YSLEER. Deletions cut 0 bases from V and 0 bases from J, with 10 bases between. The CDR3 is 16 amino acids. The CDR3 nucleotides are TGCGCCAGCAGCCAAGACGGGGGCGGGAGCACAGATACGCAGTATTTT. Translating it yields CASSQDGGGSTDTQYF.

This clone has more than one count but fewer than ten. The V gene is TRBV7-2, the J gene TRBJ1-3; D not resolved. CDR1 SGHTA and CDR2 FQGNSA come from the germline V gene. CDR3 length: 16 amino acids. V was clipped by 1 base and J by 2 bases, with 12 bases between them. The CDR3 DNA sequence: TGTGCCAGCAGCTTAGTGGTAGGAGGAGCTGGAAACACCATATATTTT. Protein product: CASSLVVGGAGNTIYF.

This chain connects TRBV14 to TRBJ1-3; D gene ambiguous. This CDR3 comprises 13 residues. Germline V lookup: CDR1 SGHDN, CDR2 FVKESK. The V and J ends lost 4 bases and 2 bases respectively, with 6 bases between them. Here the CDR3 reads CASSLAAGNTIYF. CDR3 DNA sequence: TGTGCCAGCAGCCTCGCCGCTGGAAACACCATATATTTT.

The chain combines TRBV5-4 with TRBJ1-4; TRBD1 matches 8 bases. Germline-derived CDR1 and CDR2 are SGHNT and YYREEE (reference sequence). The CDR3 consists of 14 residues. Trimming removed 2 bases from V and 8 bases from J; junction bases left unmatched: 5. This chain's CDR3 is CASSFGQGREKLFF. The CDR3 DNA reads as TGTGCCAGCAGCTTCGGACAGGGCAGGGAAAAACTGTTTTTT.

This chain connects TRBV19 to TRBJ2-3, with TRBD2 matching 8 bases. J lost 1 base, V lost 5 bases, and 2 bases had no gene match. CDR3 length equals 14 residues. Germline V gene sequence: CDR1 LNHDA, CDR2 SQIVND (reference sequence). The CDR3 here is CASSVGGGTDTQYF. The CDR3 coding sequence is TGTGCCAGTAGTGTCGGGGGGGGCACAGATACGCAGTATTTT.

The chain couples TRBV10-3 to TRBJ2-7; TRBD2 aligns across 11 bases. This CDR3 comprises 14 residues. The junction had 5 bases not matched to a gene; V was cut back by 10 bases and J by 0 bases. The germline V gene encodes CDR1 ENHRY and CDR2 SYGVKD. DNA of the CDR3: TGTGCCAGCCGGACTAGCGGGCGCTCCTACGAGCAGTACTTC. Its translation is CASRTSGRSYEQYF.

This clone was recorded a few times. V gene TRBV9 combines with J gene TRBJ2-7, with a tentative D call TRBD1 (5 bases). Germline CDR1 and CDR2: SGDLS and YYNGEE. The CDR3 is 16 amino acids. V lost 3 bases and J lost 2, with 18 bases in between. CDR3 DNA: TGTGCCAGCAGCGCGGATAGGGGAAAACCCCCCTACGAGCAGTACTTC. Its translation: CASSADRGKPPYEQYF.

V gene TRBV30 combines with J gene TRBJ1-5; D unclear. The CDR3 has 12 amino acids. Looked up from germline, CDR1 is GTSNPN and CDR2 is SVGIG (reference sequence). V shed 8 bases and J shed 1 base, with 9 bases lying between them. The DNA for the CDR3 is TGTGCCGTGGGGAGGAGCAATCAGCCCCAGCATTTT. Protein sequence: CAVGRSNQPQHF.

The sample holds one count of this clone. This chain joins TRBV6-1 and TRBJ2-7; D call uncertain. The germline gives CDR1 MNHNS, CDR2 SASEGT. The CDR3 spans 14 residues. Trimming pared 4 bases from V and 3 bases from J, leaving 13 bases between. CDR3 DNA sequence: TGTGCCAGCAGTGTAGAGTTTCGAAACTACGAGCAGTACTTC. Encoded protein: CASSVEFRNYEQYF.

The CDR3 sequence: CAWSRRGGELFF. CDR3 nucleotides: TGTGCCTGGAGCCGTAGGGGGGGGGAGCTGTTTTTT. The chain is built from TRBV30 and TRBJ2-2, with D tentatively TRBD1 (6 bases). Germline V gene data show CDR1 as GTSNPN and CDR2 as SVGIG (reference sequence). The CDR3 consists of 12 residues. V lost 3 bases to trimming and J lost 8 bases, with 10 bases between them.

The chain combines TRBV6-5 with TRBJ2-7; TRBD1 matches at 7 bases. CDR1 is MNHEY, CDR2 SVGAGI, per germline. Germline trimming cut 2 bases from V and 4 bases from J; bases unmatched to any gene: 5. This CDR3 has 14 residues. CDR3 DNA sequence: TGTGCCAGCAGTTACGACAGGGACGGATACGAGCAGTACTTC. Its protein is CASSYDRDGYEQYF.

The CDR3 reads CAWSPGQGYNSPLHF. Written as DNA, the CDR3 is TGTGCCTGGAGCCCGGGACAGGGATATAATTCACCCCTCCACTTT. The V call is TRBV30, the J call TRBJ1-6; TRBD1 aligns across 9 bases. The CDR3 runs to 15 residues. Looked up from germline, CDR1 is GTSNPN and CDR2 is SVGIG (reference sequence). The V segment lost 3 bases and the J segment 4 bases; nucleotides outside the gene matches: 4.

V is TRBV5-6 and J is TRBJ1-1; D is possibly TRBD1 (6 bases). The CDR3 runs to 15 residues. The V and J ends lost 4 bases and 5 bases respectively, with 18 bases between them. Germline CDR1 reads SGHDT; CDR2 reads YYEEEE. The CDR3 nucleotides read TGTGCCAGCAGCAAGGGGGGGGGAAGTTTGACTGAAGCTTTCTTT. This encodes CASSKGGGSLTEAFF. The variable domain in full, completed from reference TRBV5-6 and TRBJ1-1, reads DAGVTQSPTHLIKTRGQQVTLRCSPKSGHDTVSWYQQALGQGPQFIFQYYEEEERQRGNFPDRFSGHQFPNYSSELNVNALLLGDSALYLCASSKGGGSLTEAFFGQGTRLTVV.

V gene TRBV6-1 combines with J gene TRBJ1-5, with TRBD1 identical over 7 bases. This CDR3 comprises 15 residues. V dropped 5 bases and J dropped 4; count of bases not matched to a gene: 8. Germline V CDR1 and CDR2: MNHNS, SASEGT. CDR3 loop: CASSLRQGRNQPQHF. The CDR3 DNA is TGTGCCAGCAGTCTCCGACAGGGTAGGAATCAGCCCCAGCATTTT.

CDR3 sequence: CASSLETGRAAGELFF. DNA of the CDR3: TGTGCCAGCAGCTTGGAAACAGGGAGAGCGGCCGGGGAGCTGTTTTTT. The chain joins TRBV11-2 to TRBJ2-2, with D possibly TRBD1 on 6 matching bases. The germline V gene encodes CDR1 SGHAT and CDR2 FQNNGV. This CDR3 has 16 residues. V was shortened by 3 bases and J by 6 bases, with 17 bases between the two germline ends.

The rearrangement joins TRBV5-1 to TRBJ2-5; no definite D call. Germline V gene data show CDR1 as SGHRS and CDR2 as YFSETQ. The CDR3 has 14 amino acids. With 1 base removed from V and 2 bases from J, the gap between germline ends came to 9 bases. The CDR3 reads CASSLPAPQETQYF. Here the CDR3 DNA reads TGCGCCAGCAGCTTGCCGGCTCCTCAAGAGACCCAGTACTTC.

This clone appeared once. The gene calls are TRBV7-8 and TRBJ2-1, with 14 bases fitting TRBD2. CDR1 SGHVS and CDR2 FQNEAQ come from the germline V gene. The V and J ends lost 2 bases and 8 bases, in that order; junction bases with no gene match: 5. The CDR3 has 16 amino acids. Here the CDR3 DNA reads TGTGCCAGCAGCTTACGGACTAGCGGGGGGAGGGATGAGCAGTTCTTC. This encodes CASSLRTSGGRDEQFF.

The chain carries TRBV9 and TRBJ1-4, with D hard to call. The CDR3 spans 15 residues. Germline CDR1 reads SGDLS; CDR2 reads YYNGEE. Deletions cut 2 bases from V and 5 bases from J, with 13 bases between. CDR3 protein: CASSVQARGNEKLFF. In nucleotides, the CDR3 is TGTGCCAGCAGCGTTCAGGCCCGGGGAAATGAAAAACTGTTTTTT.

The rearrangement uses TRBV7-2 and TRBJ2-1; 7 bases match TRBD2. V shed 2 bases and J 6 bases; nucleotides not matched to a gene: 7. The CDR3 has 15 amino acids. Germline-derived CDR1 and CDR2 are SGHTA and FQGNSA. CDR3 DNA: TGTGCCAGCAGCTTACAGGCGGGGGTAATCAATGAGCAGTTCTTC. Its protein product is CASSLQAGVINEQFF. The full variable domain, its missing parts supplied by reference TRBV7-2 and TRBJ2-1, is GAGVSQSPSNKVTEKGKDVELRCDPISGHTALYWYRQSLGQGLEFLIYFQGNSAPDKSGLPSDRFSAERTGGSVSTLTIQRTQQEDSAVYLCASSLQAGVINEQFFGPGTRLTVL.

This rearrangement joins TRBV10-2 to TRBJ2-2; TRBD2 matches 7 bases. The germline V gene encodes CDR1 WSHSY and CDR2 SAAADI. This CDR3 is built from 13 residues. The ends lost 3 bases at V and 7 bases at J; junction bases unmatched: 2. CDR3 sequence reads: CASSESGGGELFF. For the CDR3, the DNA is TGCGCCAGCAGTGAATCGGGAGGCGGGGAGCTGTTTTTT.

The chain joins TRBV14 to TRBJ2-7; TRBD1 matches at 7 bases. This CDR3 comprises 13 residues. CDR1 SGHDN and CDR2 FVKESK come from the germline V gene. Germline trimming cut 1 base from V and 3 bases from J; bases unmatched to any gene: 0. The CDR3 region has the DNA TGTGCCAGCAGCCAAGCAGGGGGCTACGAGCAGTACTTC. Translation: CASSQAGGYEQYF. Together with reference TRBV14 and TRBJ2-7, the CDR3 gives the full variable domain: EAGVTQFPSHSVIEKGQTVTLRCDPISGHDNLYWYRRVMGKEIKFLLHFVKESKQDESGMPNNRFLAERTGGTYSTLKVQPAELEDSGVYFCASSQAGGYEQYFGPGTRLTVT.

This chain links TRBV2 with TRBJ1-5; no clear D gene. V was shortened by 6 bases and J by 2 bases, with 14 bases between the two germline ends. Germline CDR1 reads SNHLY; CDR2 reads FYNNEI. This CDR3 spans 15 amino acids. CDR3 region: CASSASGNGNQPQHF. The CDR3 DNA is TGTGCCAGCAGCGCCTCGGGAAATGGCAATCAGCCCCAGCATTTT.